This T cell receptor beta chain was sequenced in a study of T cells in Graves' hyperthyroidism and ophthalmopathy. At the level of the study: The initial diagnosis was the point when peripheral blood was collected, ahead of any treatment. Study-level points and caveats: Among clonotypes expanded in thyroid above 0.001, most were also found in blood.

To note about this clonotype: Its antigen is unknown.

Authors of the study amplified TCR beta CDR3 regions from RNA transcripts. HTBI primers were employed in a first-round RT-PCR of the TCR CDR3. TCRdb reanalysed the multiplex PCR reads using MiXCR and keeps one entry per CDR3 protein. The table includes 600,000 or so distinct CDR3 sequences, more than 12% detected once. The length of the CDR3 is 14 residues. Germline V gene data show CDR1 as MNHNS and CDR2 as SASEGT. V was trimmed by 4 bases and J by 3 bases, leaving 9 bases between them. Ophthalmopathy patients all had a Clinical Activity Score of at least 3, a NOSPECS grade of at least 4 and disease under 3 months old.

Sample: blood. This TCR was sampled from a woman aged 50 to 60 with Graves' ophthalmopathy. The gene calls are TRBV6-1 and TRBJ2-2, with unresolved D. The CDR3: CASSGNSYTGELFF. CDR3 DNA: TGTGCCAGCAGTGGGAACAGCTACACCGGGGAGCTGTTTTTT.